This TCR beta chain was observed in a study of blood T cells in healthy people across ages. Overall study results and limits: While age rose, TCR beta diversity per million T cells dropped in a roughly linear way. Expanded clonotype shifts may have been confounded, as the donors had an unknown CMV status. Underestimates were what the diversity estimates from one million T cells were considered to be.

Primed by a sample-barcoded 5' primer and a J-beta primer mix, a second PCR proceeded for about 6 to 11 cycles. CDR3-containing paired-end reads numbered at least 2.5 million in each sample. TCRdb re-called the 5' RACE reads with MiXCR, one entry per CDR3 protein. The table records some 1.1 million distinct CDR3 sequences, under 40% of them present only once. Germline V CDR1 and CDR2: SGHRS, YFSETQ. This CDR3 has 15 residues. V gave up 2 bases and J gave up 3 bases, with 14 bases separating them. This clonotype was seen a few times. Antigen unknown. This clonotype was obtained from a man aged 18 to 30 in good health. The chain uses TRBV5-1 and TRBJ1-2; possibly TRBD1 for D (6 bases). The sample comprised blood. The CDR3 DNA follows: TGCGCCAGCAGCTTCCAACAGGGAGGTGACTATGGCTACACCTTC. It codes for CASSFQQGGDYGYTF.